The 4 T cell receptor beta chains presented below share a single source sample, sequenced in a study of tumor and adjacent non-tumor tissue in lung cancer. No cell sorting was done before RNA was extracted from the tissue. Three rounds of nested PCR, following a modified ARM-PCR protocol, produced the TCRbeta library. TCRdb redid the calling of the multiplex PCR reads with MiXCR, one entry per CDR3 protein. Among under 150,000 distinct CDR3 sequences listed, approximately 70% were seen once. The sequenced sample consisted of lung tumor tissue. These receptors originate from a man aged 60 to 69 with small cell lung cancer.

The chain uses TRBV6-5 and TRBJ1-2; TRBD1 might be the D (5 bases). V shed 2 bases and J shed 6 bases, with 10 bases lying between them. Looked up from germline, CDR1 is MNHEY and CDR2 is SVGAGI. This CDR3 is 13 amino acids long. CDR3 region: CASSYGTGNGYTF. CDR3 bases: TGTGCCAGCAGTTACGGGACGGGCAATGGCTACACCTTC.

This clonotype has only a few counts. The chain has TRBV30 and TRBJ2-7; tentative D call: TRBD1 (6 bases). The ends were cut back, 1 base at V and 2 bases at J, with 12 bases in the middle. This CDR3 spans 14 amino acids. Per the germline V gene, CDR1 is GTSNPN and CDR2 is SVGIG (reference sequence). In DNA, the CDR3 is TGTGCCTGGAGTGAAAGGGGGAGTACCTACGAGCAGTACTTC. Its protein product is CAWSERGSTYEQYF.

As concerns this clonotype: One end of the junction is discordant with germline, which a read error may explain. The V gene is TRBV12-3 or TRBV12-4, the J gene TRBJ2-3; D is uncertain. The CDR3 runs to 15 residues. CDR3 in amino acids: CTSSLGLSSIDTQYF. CDR3 nucleotides: TGTACCAGCAGTTTAGGTCTATCAAGCATAGATACGCAATATTTT.

This clonotype was seen a few times. This sequence may be a read error, since a much larger clone differs from it by one base. This rearrangement joins TRBV11-1 to TRBJ2-1; 7 bases are shared with TRBD2. Per the germline V gene, CDR1 is SGHAT and CDR2 is FQDESV (reference sequence). The CDR3 is made up of 16 amino acids. Here the CDR3 reads CASSLGSSGIYNEHFF. CDR3 sequence (DNA): TGTGCCAGCAGCTTAGGTTCTAGCGGAATCTACAATGAGCACTTCTTC.